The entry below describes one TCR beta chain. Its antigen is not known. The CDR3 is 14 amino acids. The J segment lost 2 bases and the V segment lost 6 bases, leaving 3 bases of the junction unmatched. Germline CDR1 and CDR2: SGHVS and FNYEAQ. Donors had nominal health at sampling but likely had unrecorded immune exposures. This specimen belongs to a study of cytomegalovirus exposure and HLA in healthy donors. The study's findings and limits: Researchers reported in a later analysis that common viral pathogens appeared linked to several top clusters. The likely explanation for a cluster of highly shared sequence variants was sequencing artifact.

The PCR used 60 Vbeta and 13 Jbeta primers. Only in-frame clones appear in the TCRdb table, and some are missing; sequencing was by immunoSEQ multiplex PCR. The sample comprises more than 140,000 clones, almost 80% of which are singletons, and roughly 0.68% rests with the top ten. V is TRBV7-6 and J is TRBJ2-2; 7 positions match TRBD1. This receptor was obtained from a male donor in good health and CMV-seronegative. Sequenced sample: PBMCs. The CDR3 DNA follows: TGTGCCAGCAGACACAGGGGTAACACCGGGGAGCTGTTTTTT. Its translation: CASRHRGNTGELFF.